These 29 T cell receptor beta chains were all obtained from the same sample, sequenced in a study of CD8 T cells in ankylosing spondylitis. Findings and limits, study-wide: A TCR beta motif of several highly homologous variants seemed to mark ankylosing spondylitis blood.

Their cognate antigens are unknown. TCRdb reprocessed the 5' RACE reads with MiXCR, giving one entry per CDR3 protein. The sample contains around 770,000 distinct CDR3 sequences, around 17% of which appear only once. Specimen: blood, either unsorted or a sorted T cell fraction (not recorded which). All receptors derive from a male donor with ankylosing spondylitis.

V usage is TRBV9 and J usage is TRBJ2-7; D is unclear. CDR3 size: 15 residues. Germline V gene lookup returns CDR1 SGDLS and CDR2 YYNGEE. The V and J ends lost 0 bases and 3 bases respectively, with 13 bases between them. The CDR3 DNA reads as TGTGCCAGCAGCGTAGAAGGGTCCTACATCTACGAGCAGTACTTC. Translating it yields CASSVEGSYIYEQYF.

The V and J genes are TRBV18 and TRBJ1-3; no clear D gene. The CDR3 contains 13 residues. Germline V lookup: CDR1 KGHSH, CDR2 LQKENI. The V and J ends lost 0 bases and 8 bases respectively, with 8 bases between them. CDR3 sequence: CASSPPVSHTIYF. CDR3 sequence (DNA): TGTGCCAGCTCACCACCGGTCAGTCACACCATATATTTT.

The chain employs TRBV18 and TRBJ2-2; D unresolved. V lost 2 bases and J 0 bases, leaving 16 bases between the germline ends. The CDR3 is 18 amino acids. The V gene's germline CDR1 is KGHSH and CDR2 LQKENI. CDR3 sequence reads: CASSPGRTWTANTGELFF. The CDR3 DNA sequence: TGTGCCAGCTCACCAGGCAGGACGTGGACCGCGAACACCGGGGAGCTGTTTTTT. The full variable domain, with the rest looked up from reference TRBV18 and TRBJ2-2, is NAGVMQNPRHLVRRRGQEARLRCSPMKGHSHVYWYRQLPEEGLKFMVYLQKENIIDESGMPKERFSAEFPKEGPSILRIQQVVRGDSAAYFCASSPGRTWTANTGELFFGEGSRLTVL.

The chain combines TRBV10-3 with TRBJ2-5; TRBD2 might be the D (5 bases). This CDR3 region has 13 residues. Germline V gives CDR1 ENHRY, CDR2 SYGVKD. V was cut by 6 bases and J by 0 bases, with 8 bases left in between. The CDR3 sequence is CAIRPGNQETQYF. CDR3 DNA: TGTGCCATCAGACCGGGAAACCAAGAGACCCAGTACTTC.

The chain carries TRBV7-2 and TRBJ1-1; D is ambiguous. Trimming stripped 4 bases from V and 1 base from J, with 13 bases between. Germline V gene sequence: CDR1 SGHTA, CDR2 FQGNSA. The CDR3 extends over 15 amino acids. Here the CDR3 reads CASSSRRVSNTEAFF. CDR3 in DNA: TGTGCCAGCAGCTCCCGTCGGGTTTCGAACACTGAAGCTTTCTTT.

This clonotype was seen only a few times. This rearrangement joins TRBV10-1 to TRBJ2-3; D gene ambiguous. Trimming shortened V by 5 bases and J by 5 bases, and 11 bases separated the two germline ends. This CDR3 is 13 amino acids long. CDR1 WNHNN and CDR2 SYGVQD come from the germline V gene (reference sequence). CDR3 sequence (DNA): TGCGCCAGCAGTACCATCAGTGAAGATACGCAGTATTTT. This gives the protein CASSTISEDTQYF.

This clonotype came up a few times. The chain links TRBV20-1 to TRBJ1-5; 9 nucleotides agree with TRBD1. The CDR3 totals 16 residues. Unmatched junction bases numbered 7, after V lost 3 bases and J lost 1 base. The germline CDR1 and CDR2 sequences are DFQATT and SNEGSKA (reference sequence). The DNA of the CDR3 is TGCAGTGCTAGTCGGGGACAGGGTGTAAGCAATCAGCCCCAGCATTTT. Translation gives CSASRGQGVSNQPQHF.

This clonotype was counted between two and nine times. The chain recombines TRBV6-1 with TRBJ2-5; 9 positions match TRBD1. After removal of 6 bases from V and 2 bases from J, the junction contained 7 bases not matched to a gene. There are 15 residues in the CDR3. Germline assignment: CDR1 MNHNS and CDR2 SASEGT. CDR3 coding DNA: TGTGCCAGCAGAACAGGGGGCTGGTCTCAAGAGACCCAGTACTTC. It encodes CASRTGGWSQETQYF.

The chain combines TRBV3-1 with TRBJ2-1, with 11 bases matching TRBD2. V gave up 5 bases and J gave up 13 bases; unmatched junction bases: 4. CDR1 LGHDT and CDR2 YNNKEL come from the germline V gene (reference sequence). The CDR3 loop spans 12 amino acids. CDR3 bases: TGTGCCAGCAGCGGTAGCGGGGGGGGTCAGTTCTTC. It translates to CASSGSGGGQFF.

A few counts support this clonotype. A single base separates this from a much larger clone, so it may be a read error. The chain joins TRBV4-3 to TRBJ2-2; no firm D call. V was pared by 1 base and J by 6 bases, with 3 bases between. This CDR3 has 12 amino acids. CDR1 is LGHNA, CDR2 YSLEER, per germline. In nucleotides, the CDR3 is TGCGCCAGCAGCCAAGTTGCCGGGGAGCTGTTTTTT. Its translation is CASSQVAGELFF.

This clonotype was seen a handful of times. The gene calls are TRBV9 and TRBJ2-2; a possible D gene is TRBD1 (5 bases). Germline loops: CDR1 SGDLS, CDR2 YYNGEE. This CDR3 contains 15 residues. With 4 bases removed from V and 2 bases from J, the gap between germline ends came to 12 bases. The CDR3 nucleotides read TGTGCCAGCAGCCCTAGGGGCGGCAACACCGGGGAGCTGTTTTTT. It encodes CASSPRGGNTGELFF.

This clonotype was recorded a few times. The V call is TRBV27, the J call TRBJ1-6; a possible D gene is TRBD1 (5 bases). Germline V lookup: CDR1 MNHEY, CDR2 SMNVEV (reference sequence). The CDR3 is 17 residues long. V shed 9 bases and J shed 0 bases, with 18 bases lying between them. The CDR3 loop is CASCDAGHSSYNSPLHF. Written as DNA, the CDR3 is TGTGCCAGTTGCGATGCCGGACATAGCTCCTATAATTCACCCCTCCACTTT.

This clonotype turned up a few times. The V gene is TRBV12-3 or TRBV12-4, the J gene TRBJ2-7; D gene ambiguous. V was shortened by 3 bases and J by 3 bases, with 9 bases between the two germline ends. The CDR3 is made up of 13 amino acids. The CDR3 DNA sequence: TGTGCCAGCAGTTTTTTATCGAACTACGAGCAGTACTTC. Protein sequence: CASSFLSNYEQYF.

This clonotype was seen at least ten times. This sequence joins TRBV4-1 and TRBJ2-1, with unresolved D. The CDR3 loop spans 12 amino acids. CDR1 is MGHRA and CDR2 is YSYEKL in the germline V gene. The V end was cut by 3 bases, the J end by 3 bases, with 3 bases between. The CDR3 loop reads CASSHNYNEQFF. The CDR3 DNA reads as TGCGCCAGCAGCCATAACTACAATGAGCAGTTCTTC.

The rearrangement joins TRBV5-1 to TRBJ2-3, with TRBD1 matching over 7 bases. After removal of 1 base from V and 2 bases from J, the junction contained 7 bases not matched to a gene. The CDR3 contains 16 residues. CDR1 is SGHRS and CDR2 is YFSETQ in the germline V gene. CDR3 loop: CASSLRGRGITDTQYF. CDR3 sequence (DNA): TGCGCCAGCAGCTTGCGGGGCAGGGGGATCACAGATACGCAGTATTTT.

This clonotype has only a few counts. This rearrangement joins TRBV3-1 to TRBJ2-1; 10 bases map to TRBD2. Trimming at V came to 5 bases and at J to 6 bases, leaving 7 bases not matched to a gene. The CDR3 totals 15 residues. Per germline, CDR1 LGHDT and CDR2 YNNKEL (reference sequence). The CDR3, as DNA: TGTGCCAGCAGCTCCACACTAGCGGGGTTCAATGAGCAGTTCTTC. Translating it yields CASSSTLAGFNEQFF.

The chain has TRBV12-3 or TRBV12-4 and TRBJ2-1, with TRBD2 identical over 8 bases. The CDR3 is 15 residues long. The trim removed 6 bases at V and 6 bases at J, leaving 10 bases unmatched. CDR3 region: CASSPLAGKFNEQFF. The CDR3 DNA sequence: TGTGCCAGCAGCCCGCTAGCGGGCAAATTCAATGAGCAGTTCTTC.

V and J are TRBV5-6 and TRBJ2-4; weak D call: TRBD2 (5 bases). Trimming removed 0 bases at V and 8 bases at J, with 12 bases between. The CDR3 consists of 14 residues. Per the germline V gene, CDR1 is SGHDT and CDR2 is YYEEEE. CDR3 coding DNA: TGTGCCAGCAGCTTGGTTAGCGAGGTCGACATTCAGTACTTC. Protein sequence: CASSLVSEVDIQYF. The complete variable domain, with remaining parts taken from reference TRBV5-6 and TRBJ2-4, reads DAGVTQSPTHLIKTRGQQVTLRCSPKSGHDTVSWYQQALGQGPQFIFQYYEEEERQRGNFPDRFSGHQFPNYSSELNVNALLLGDSALYLCASSLVSEVDIQYFGAGTRLSVL.

This clonotype has just a few counts. V gene TRBV2 combines with J gene TRBJ2-7; 9 nucleotides line up with TRBD2. V dropped 7 bases and J dropped 0; count of bases not matched to a gene: 10. CDR1 is SNHLY, CDR2 FYNNEI, per germline. The CDR3 totals 16 residues. The CDR3 is CASIGVGSGGSYEQYF. CDR3 DNA sequence: TGTGCCAGCATCGGTGTAGGTAGCGGGGGCTCCTACGAGCAGTACTTC. Combining the CDR3 with reference TRBV2 and TRBJ2-7 gives the whole variable domain EPEVTQTPSHQVTQMGQEVILRCVPISNHLYFYWYRQILGQKVEFLVSFYNNEISEKSEIFDDQFSVERPDGSNFTLKIRSTKLEDSAMYFCASIGVGSGGSYEQYFGPGTRLTVT.

This clonotype was seen a handful of times. The chain links TRBV7-9 to TRBJ2-7, with 7 bases matching TRBD2. Trimming at V came to 4 bases and at J to 2 bases, leaving 8 bases not matched to a gene. This CDR3 is 15 amino acids long. Per germline, CDR1 SEHNR and CDR2 FQNEAQ (reference sequence). As DNA, the CDR3 is TGTGCCAGCAGCTACCCTAGCGGCACAACCTACGAGCAGTACTTC. Its translation: CASSYPSGTTYEQYF.

This clonotype has more than one count but fewer than ten. The chain carries TRBV20-1 and TRBJ2-3, with D perhaps matching TRBD1 (5 bases). The germline gives CDR1 DFQATT, CDR2 SNEGSKA (reference sequence). V was pared by 3 bases and J by 1 base, with 14 bases between. The CDR3 runs 15 residues. DNA of the CDR3: TGCAGTGCTAGTGGGGCTTCCCCCGGCACAGATACGCAGTATTTT. Translation: CSASGASPGTDTQYF.

J is TRBJ1-1 and V is TRBV5-6; D is possibly TRBD1 (5 bases). V dropped 1 base and J dropped 3 bases, with 16 bases sitting between them. CDR1 SGHDT and CDR2 YYEEEE come from the germline V gene. The CDR3 runs 16 residues. The CDR3 is CASSLFLAGYDTEAFF. The DNA for the CDR3 is TGTGCCAGCAGCTTGTTCTTGGCAGGGTACGACACTGAAGCTTTCTTT.

This clonotype has at least ten counts. The V call is TRBV9, the J call TRBJ2-1, with D perhaps being TRBD1 or TRBD2 (5 bases each). CDR1 and CDR2 (germline): SGDLS, YYNGEE. V dropped 1 base and J dropped 10 bases, with 15 bases sitting between them. This CDR3 spans 14 amino acids. CDR3 sequence: CASSVKLEGREQFF. The CDR3 nucleotides read TGTGCCAGCAGCGTAAAACTCGAGGGGCGGGAGCAGTTCTTC.

This clonotype was picked up a small number of times. V and J are TRBV7-9 and TRBJ2-1; the D gene is possibly TRBD1 (5 bases). This CDR3 has 15 amino acids. In germline, CDR1 is SEHNR, CDR2 FQNEAQ (reference sequence). With 1 base removed from V and 5 bases from J, the gap between germline ends came to 12 bases. CDR3 sequence reads: CASSLGWTSNNEQFF. The CDR3 DNA follows: TGTGCCAGCAGCTTAGGGTGGACAAGCAACAATGAGCAGTTCTTC.

The rearrangement links TRBV20-1 to TRBJ1-1, with TRBD1 as a possible D gene (5 bases). The ends were cut back, 2 bases at V and 1 base at J, with 26 bases in the middle. From germline, CDR1 is DFQATT and CDR2 SNEGSKA (reference sequence). The CDR3 contains 19 residues. The CDR3 sequence is CSARSTAGGAEQRNTEAFF. The CDR3 DNA sequence: TGCAGTGCTAGATCAACCGCCGGGGGAGCAGAACAGCGGAACACTGAAGCTTTCTTT.

This clonotype was seen more than once but under ten times. V and J are TRBV5-6 and TRBJ2-7; D may be TRBD1 (5 bases). CDR1 and CDR2 (germline): SGHDT, YYEEEE. Trimming left V 2 bases short and J 3 bases short, with 12 bases between. This CDR3 has 14 amino acids. The CDR3 spells CASSFATGYYEQYF. DNA for the CDR3: TGTGCCAGCAGCTTTGCCACAGGTTACTACGAGCAGTACTTC.

The table lists this clonotype with a few counts. The chain has TRBV29-1 and TRBJ2-7, with 9 bases matching TRBD1. V lost 7 bases to trimming and J lost 2 bases; unmatched junction nucleotides: 12. Germline lookup yields CDR1 SQVTM and CDR2 ANQGSEA. The CDR3 is made up of 15 amino acids. CDR3 region: CSASSRDRAPYEQYF. For the CDR3, the DNA is TGCAGCGCATCCTCCAGGGACAGGGCCCCCTACGAGCAGTACTTC.

The CDR3 coding sequence is TGTGCCAGCAGTTTTTTCGGGGGTGGGGAGCAGTACTTC. Translating gives CASSFFGGGEQYF. This sequence joins TRBV28 and TRBJ2-7; D is perhaps TRBD2 (6 bases). V lost 3 bases and J lost 7, with 13 bases in between. CDR1 and CDR2 (germline): MDHEN, SYDVKM. The CDR3 spans 13 residues.

This chain links TRBV7-3 with TRBJ2-5; possibly TRBD2 for D (6 bases). Trimming cost V 5 bases and J 1 base, with 11 bases left between them. Per the germline V gene, CDR1 is SGHTA and CDR2 is FQGTGA. The CDR3 contains 14 residues. CDR3 nucleotide sequence: TGTGCCAGCAGCCCCGGGAGTAGCCAAGAGACCCAGTACTTC. It specifies CASSPGSSQETQYF.